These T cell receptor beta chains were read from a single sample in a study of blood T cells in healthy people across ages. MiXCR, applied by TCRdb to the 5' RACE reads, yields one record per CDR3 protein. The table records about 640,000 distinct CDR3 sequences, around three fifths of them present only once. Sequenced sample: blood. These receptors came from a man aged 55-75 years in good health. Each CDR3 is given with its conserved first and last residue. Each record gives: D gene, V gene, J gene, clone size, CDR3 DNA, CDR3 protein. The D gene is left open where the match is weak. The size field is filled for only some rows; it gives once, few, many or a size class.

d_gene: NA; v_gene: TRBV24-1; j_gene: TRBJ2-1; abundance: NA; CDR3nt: TGTGCCACCAGTGCCCAGGAGGGTCCCTACAATGAGCAGTTCTTC; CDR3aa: CATSAQEGPYNEQFF
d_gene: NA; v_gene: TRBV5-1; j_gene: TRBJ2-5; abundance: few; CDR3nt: TGCGCCAGCAGCAAGAACACAGGGAGCCAAGAGACCCAGTACTTC; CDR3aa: CASSKNTGSQETQYF
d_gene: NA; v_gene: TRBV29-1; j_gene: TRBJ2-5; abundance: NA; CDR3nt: TGCAGCGTTGCCCCCTTCGGGGGCGAAGAGACCCAGTACTTC; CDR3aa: CSVAPFGGEETQYF
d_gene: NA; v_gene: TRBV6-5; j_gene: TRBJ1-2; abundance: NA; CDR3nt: TGTGCCAGCAGTTCCTCGGGCGGGGGACTCTATGGCTACACCTTC; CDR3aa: CASSSSGGGLYGYTF
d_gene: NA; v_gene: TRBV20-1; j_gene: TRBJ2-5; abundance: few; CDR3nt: TGCAGTGCTAGAGACTGGGGCAGCCCCCAAGAGACCCAGTACTTC; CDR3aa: CSARDWGSPQETQYF
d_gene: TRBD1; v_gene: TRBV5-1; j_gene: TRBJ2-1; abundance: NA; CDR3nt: TGCGCCAGCAGCCCTAGGACAGGGGAGACTGAGCAGTTCTTC; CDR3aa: CASSPRTGETEQFF
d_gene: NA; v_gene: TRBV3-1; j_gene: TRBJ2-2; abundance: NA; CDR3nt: TGTGCCAGCAGCCACGGTACATTTAACACCGGGGAGCTGTTTTTT; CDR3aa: CASSHGTFNTGELFF
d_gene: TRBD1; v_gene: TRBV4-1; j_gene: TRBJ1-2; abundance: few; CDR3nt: TGCGCCAGCAGCCTCCTAACAGGGGTTTACCATGGCTACACCTTC; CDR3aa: CASSLLTGVYHGYTF
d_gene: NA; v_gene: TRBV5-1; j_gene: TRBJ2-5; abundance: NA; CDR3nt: TGCGCCAGCAGCCGGAACAGAGACGGCCAAGAGACCCAGTACTTC; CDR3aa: CASSRNRDGQETQYF
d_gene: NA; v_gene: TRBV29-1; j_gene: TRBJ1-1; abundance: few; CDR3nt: TGCAGCGTCGAACCTGGGACGAACACTGAGGCTTTCTTT; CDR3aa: CSVEPGTNTEAFF
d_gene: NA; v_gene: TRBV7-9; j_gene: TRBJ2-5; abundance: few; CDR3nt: TGTGCCAGCAGCTTAGACATTCAAGGGGGGCAGTACTTC; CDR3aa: CASSLDIQGGQYF
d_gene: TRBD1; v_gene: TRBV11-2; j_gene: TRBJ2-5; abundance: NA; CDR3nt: TGTGCCAGCAGCTTAGGTGATAAGGGGGCGGGAGAGACCCAGTACTTC; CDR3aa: CASSLGDKGAGETQYF
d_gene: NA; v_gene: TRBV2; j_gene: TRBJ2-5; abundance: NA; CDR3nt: TGTGCCAGCAGTACCGACGGGACGACCCAGTACTTC; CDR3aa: CASSTDGTTQYF
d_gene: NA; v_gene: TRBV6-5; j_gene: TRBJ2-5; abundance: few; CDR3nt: TGTGCCAGCAGTTACTCGAGGGGACCACTAGAGACCCAGTACTTC; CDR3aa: CASSYSRGPLETQYF
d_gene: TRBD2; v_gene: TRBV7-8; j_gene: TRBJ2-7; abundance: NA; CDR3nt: TGTGCCAGCAGCTCCCTTACGGGGGGGCTTCTGGGCCCTTCCTACGAGCAGTACTTC; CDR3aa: CASSSLTGGLLGPSYEQYF
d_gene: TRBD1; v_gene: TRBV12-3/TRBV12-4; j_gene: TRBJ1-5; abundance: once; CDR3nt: TGTGCCACGGTCCAAGGACAGGGTCAGCCCCAGCATTTT; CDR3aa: CATVQGQGQPQHF
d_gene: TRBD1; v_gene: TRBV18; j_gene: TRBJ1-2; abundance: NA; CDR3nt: TGTGCCAGCTCACCGGGACAGGGGAAATATGGCTACACCTTC; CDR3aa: CASSPGQGKYGYTF
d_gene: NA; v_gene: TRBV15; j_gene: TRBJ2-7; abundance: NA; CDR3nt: TGTGCCACCAGCACGGCGAAGGGGGAGTCCTACGAGCAGTACTTC; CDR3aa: CATSTAKGESYEQYF
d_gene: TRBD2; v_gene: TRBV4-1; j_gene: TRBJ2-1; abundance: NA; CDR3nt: TGCGCCAGCAGCCAACAACTAGCGGGGGGGACCGCGACGGGTGAGCAGTTCTTC; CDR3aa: CASSQQLAGGTATGEQFF
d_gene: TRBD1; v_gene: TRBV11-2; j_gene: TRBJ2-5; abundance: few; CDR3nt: TGTGCCAGCAGTTTTAGACAGGGCCCAGAGACCCAGTACTTC; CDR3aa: CASSFRQGPETQYF
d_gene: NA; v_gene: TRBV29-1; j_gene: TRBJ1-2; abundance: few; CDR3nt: TGCAGCGTTGAAGAAGGAAGGGGTAACTATGGCTACACCTTC; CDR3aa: CSVEEGRGNYGYTF
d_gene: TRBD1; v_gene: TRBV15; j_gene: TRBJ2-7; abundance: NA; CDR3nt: TGTGCCACCAGCAGACCGGGACAGGGGAGTTACGAGCAGTACTTC; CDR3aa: CATSRPGQGSYEQYF
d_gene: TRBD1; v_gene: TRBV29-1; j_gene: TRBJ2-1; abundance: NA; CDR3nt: TGCAGCGGGGGACTGGACAGGGTCGATGAGCAGTTCTTC; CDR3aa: CSGGLDRVDEQFF
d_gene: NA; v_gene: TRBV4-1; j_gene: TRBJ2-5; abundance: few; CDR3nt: TGCGCCAGCAGCTCAAGGGGATCAGGTCAAGAGACCCAGTACTTC; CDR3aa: CASSSRGSGQETQYF
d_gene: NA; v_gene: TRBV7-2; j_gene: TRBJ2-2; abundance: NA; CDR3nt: TGTGCCAGCAGCTTAGGGCGGGTTAGAGGAACCGGGGAGCTGTTTTTT; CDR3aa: CASSLGRVRGTGELFF
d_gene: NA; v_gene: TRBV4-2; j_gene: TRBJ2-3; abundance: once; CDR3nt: TGTGCCAGCAGCCAATCCGACACCCTGGGGACAGATACGCAGTATTTT; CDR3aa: CASSQSDTLGTDTQYF
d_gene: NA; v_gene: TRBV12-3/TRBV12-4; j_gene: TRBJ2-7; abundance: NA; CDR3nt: TGTGCCAGCAGTTTGACATCTGGTTTAAGGGCCGAGCAGTACTTC; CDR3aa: CASSLTSGLRAEQYF
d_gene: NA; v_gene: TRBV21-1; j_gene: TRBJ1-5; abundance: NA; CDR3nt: TGTGCCAGCAACAAAGGCCTGCAAGGCCATCAGCCCCAGCATTTT; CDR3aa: CASNKGLQGHQPQHF
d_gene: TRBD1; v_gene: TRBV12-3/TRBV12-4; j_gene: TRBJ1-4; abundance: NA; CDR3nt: TGTGCCAGCAGGCCGACAGGGGTCGAAAAACTGTTTTTT; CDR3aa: CASRPTGVEKLFF
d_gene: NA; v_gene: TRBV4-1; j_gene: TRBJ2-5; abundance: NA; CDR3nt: TGCGCCAGCAGCCCACAGTTGAGGGGCGGAGAGCAGTACTTC; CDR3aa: CASSPQLRGGEQYF
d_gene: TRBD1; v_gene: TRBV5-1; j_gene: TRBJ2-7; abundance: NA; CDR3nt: TGCGCCAGCAGCTTTAGATTTGGACAGGGGGGTATCAACTACGAGCAGTACTTC; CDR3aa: CASSFRFGQGGINYEQYF
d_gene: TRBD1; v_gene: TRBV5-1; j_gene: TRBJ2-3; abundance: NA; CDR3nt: TGCGCCAGCAGCCCCTATTCGACAGGGGGATGCACAGATACGCAGTATTTT; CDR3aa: CASSPYSTGGCTDTQYF
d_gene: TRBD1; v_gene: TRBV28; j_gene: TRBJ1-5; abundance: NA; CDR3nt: TGTGCCACCAGTCCAGGACAGGGGGCGTTTCAGCCCCAGCATTTT; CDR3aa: CATSPGQGAFQPQHF
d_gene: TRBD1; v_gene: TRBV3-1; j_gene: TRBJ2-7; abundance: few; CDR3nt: TGTGCCAGCAGCCCCCACCCGGGACAGGCGAGCTCCTACGAGCAGTACTTC; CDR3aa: CASSPHPGQASSYEQYF
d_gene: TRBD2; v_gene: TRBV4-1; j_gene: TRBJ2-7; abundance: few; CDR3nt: TGCGCCAGCAGCCTCGGGACTAGGAGCTCCTACGAGCAGTACTTC; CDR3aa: CASSLGTRSSYEQYF
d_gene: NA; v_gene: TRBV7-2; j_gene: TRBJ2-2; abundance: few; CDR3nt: TGTGCCAGCAGCTTAGACAGGGCGGCCGGGGAGCTGTTTTTT; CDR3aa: CASSLDRAAGELFF
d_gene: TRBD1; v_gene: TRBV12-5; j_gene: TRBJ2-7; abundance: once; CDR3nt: TGTGCTAGTGGTTCCACGACAGGGTTCCCCTACGAGCAGTACTTC; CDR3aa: CASGSTTGFPYEQYF
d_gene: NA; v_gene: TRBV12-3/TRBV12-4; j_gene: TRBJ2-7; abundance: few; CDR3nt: TGTGCCAGCAGTGACACGGTTATTTCCTACGAGCAGTACTTC; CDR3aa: CASSDTVISYEQYF
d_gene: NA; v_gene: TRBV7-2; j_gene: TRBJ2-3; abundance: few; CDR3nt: TGTGCCAGCAGCTATAGCGTGGGCACAGATACGCAGTATTTT; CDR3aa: CASSYSVGTDTQYF
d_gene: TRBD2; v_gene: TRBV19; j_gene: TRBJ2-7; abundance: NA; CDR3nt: TGTGCCAGTAGTACCCAAGGACTAGCGGGGGGCCGCGAGCAGTACTTC; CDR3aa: CASSTQGLAGGREQYF
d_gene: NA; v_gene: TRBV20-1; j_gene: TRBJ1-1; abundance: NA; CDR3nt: TGCAGTGCTGGGAACGGGAGTCGGGGTCGGAACACTGAAGCTTTCTTT; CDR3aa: CSAGNGSRGRNTEAFF
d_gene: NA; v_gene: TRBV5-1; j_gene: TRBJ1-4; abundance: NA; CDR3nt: TGCGCCAGCAGCACCGGACATCAGACAACTAATGAAAAACTGTTTTTT; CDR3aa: CASSTGHQTTNEKLFF